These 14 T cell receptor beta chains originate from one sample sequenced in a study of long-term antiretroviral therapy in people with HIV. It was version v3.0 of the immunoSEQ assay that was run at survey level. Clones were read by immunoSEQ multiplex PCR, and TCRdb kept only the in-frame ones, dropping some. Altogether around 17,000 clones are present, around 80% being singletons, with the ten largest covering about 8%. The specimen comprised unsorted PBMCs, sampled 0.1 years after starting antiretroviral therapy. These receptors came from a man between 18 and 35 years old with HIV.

Written as DNA, the CDR3 is TGTGCCAGCAGCTCTAAACGGGCAGGGAACACTGAAGCTTTCTTT. Residues: CASSSKRAGNTEAFF. This rearrangement joins TRBV7-8 to TRBJ1-1; D is uncertain. This CDR3 is 15 amino acids long. V gave up 4 bases and J gave up 1 base, with 13 bases separating them. Germline loops: CDR1 SGHVS, CDR2 FQNEAQ.

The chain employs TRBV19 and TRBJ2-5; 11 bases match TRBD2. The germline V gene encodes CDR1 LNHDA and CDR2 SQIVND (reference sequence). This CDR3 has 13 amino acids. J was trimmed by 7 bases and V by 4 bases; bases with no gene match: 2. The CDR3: CASSTTSGGTQYF. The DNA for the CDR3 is TGTGCCAGTAGTACAACTAGCGGGGGGACCCAGTACTTC.

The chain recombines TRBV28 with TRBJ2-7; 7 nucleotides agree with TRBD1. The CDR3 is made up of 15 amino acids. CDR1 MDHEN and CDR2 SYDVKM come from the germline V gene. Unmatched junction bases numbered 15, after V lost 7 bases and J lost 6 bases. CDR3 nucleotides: TGTGCCAGCACCCCACCCAGGGGGTTGGGCTCCGAGCAGTACTTC. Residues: CASTPPRGLGSEQYF.

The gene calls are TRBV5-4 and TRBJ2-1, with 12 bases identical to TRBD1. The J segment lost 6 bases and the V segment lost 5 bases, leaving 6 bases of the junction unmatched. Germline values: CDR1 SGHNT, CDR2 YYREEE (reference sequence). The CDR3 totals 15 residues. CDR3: CASSSGTGGFNEQFF. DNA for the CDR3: TGTGCCAGCAGTTCCGGGACAGGGGGCTTCAATGAGCAGTTCTTC.

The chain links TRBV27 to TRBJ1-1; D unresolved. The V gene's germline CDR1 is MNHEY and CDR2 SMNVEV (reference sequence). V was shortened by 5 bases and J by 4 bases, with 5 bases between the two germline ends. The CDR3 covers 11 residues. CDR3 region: CASSLGTEAFF. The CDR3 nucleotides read TGTGCCAGCAGTCTCGGCACTGAAGCTTTCTTT.

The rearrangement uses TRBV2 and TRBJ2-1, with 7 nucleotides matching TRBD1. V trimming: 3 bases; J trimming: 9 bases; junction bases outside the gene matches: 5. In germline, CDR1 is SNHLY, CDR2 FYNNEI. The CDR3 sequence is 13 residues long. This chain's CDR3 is CASSELDRPEQFF. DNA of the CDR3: TGTGCCAGCAGTGAGCTGGACAGGCCTGAGCAGTTCTTC.

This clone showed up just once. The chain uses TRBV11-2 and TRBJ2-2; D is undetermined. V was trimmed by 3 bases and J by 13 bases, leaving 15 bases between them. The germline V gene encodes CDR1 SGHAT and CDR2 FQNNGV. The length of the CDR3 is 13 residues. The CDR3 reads CASSLGIKEGLFF. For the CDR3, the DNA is TGTGCCAGCAGCTTGGGAATCAAAGAAGGGCTGTTTTTT.

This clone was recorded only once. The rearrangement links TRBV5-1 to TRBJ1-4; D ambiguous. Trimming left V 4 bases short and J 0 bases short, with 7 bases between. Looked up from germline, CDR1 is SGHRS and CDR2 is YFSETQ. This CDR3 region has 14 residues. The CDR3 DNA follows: TGCGCCAGCAGCGCCACAGCAACTAATGAAAAACTGTTTTTT. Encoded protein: CASSATATNEKLFF.

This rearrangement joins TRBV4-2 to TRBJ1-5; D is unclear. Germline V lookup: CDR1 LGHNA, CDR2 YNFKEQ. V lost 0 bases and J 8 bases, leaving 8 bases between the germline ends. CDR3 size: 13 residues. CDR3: CASSQDPSEPQHF. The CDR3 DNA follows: TGTGCCAGCAGCCAAGACCCAAGTGAGCCCCAGCATTTT.

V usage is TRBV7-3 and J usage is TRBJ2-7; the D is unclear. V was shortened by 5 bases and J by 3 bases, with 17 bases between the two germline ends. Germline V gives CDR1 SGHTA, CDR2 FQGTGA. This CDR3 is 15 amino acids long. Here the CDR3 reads CASSHTRTAFYEQYF. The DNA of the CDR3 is TGTGCCAGCAGCCATACACGGACCGCATTCTACGAGCAGTACTTC. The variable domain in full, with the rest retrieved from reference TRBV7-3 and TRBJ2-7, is GAGVSQTPSNKVTEKGKYVELRCDPISGHTALYWYRQSLGQGPEFLIYFQGTGAADDSGLPNDRFFAVRPEGSVSTLKIQRTERGDSAVYLCASSHTRTAFYEQYFGPGTRLTVT.

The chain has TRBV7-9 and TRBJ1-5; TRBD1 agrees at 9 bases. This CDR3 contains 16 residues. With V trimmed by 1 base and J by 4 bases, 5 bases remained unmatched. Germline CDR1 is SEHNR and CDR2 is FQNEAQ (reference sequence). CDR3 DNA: TGTGCCAGCAGCTTAGGGACAGGGGAGAGGAATCAGCCCCAGCATTTT. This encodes CASSLGTGERNQPQHF.

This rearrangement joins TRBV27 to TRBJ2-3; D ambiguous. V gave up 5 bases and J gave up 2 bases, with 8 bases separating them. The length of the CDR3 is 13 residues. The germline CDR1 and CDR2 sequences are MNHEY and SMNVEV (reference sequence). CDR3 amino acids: CASSPVFTDTQYF. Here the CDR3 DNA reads TGTGCCAGCAGTCCAGTGTTCACAGATACGCAGTATTTT.

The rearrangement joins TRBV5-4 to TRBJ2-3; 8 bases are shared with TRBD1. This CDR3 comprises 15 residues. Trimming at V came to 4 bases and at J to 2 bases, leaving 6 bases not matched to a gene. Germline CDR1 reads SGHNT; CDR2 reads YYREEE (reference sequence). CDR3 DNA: TGTGCCAGCAGCCCGGACAGGGCCTCCACAGATACGCAGTATTTT. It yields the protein CASSPDRASTDTQYF.

Here the CDR3 DNA reads TGTGCCAGTAGTCAGGGGGCGAATTCACCCCTCCACTTT. It specifies CASSQGANSPLHF. The chain recombines TRBV19 with TRBJ1-6; TRBD1 aligns across 8 bases. Trimming took 5 bases from V and 7 from J; bases not matched to a gene: 1. Germline CDR1 reads LNHDA; CDR2 reads SQIVND (reference sequence). This CDR3 contains 13 residues.